Below, 4 T cell receptor beta chains from the same sample are listed, as sequenced in a study of cytomegalovirus exposure and HLA in healthy donors. Researchers ran the PCR with 60 Vbeta and 13 Jbeta primers. Using immunoSEQ multiplex PCR, the repertoire was profiled, and TCRdb retains in-frame clones only, with some absent. The table has approximately 180,000 clones, roughly 79% seen once; the top ten hold 2.9%. The source material was PBMCs. The receptors were sampled from a male donor in good health and CMV-seronegative.

The rearrangement joins TRBV6-1 to TRBJ1-2, with D maybe TRBD1 (5 bases). Trimming took 2 bases from V and 4 from J, leaving 23 bases between them. The germline CDR1 and CDR2 sequences are MNHNS and SASEGT. The CDR3 length is 18 residues. DNA for the CDR3: TGTGCCAGCAGTGAACGTACCGGGAGGGGAGGAGACCTCTATGGCTACACCTTC. Amino acid sequence: CASSERTGRGGDLYGYTF.

CDR3 DNA sequence: TGTGCCAGCAGCGCCCTTACCTCAGGGGCGGGCGGAAACACCATATATTTT. This codes for CASSALTSGAGGNTIYF. V gene TRBV9 combines with J gene TRBJ1-3, with a weak D call TRBD1 (6 bases). CDR1 and CDR2 (germline): SGDLS, YYNGEE. The CDR3 length is 17 residues. V lost 3 bases and J lost 4, with 20 bases in between.

This clone showed up just a few times. The chain has TRBV20-1 and TRBJ2-5; D gene uncertain. CDR3 length equals 10 residues. Trimming took off 5 bases at V and 1 base at J, with 2 bases between the two ends. Germline CDR1 is DFQATT and CDR2 is SNEGSKA (reference sequence). Here the CDR3 reads CSARQETQYF. The CDR3 coding sequence is TGCAGTGCTCGCCAAGAGACCCAGTACTTC.

The chain combines TRBV6-5 with TRBJ1-2; D is possibly TRBD1 (6 bases). CDR1 and CDR2 (germline): MNHEY, SVGAGI. CDR3 length equals 14 residues. Deletions cut 4 bases from V and 3 bases from J, with 12 bases between. Here the CDR3 DNA reads TGTGCCAGCAGTTGGACAGCCCCCGACTATGGCTACACCTTC. Amino acid sequence: CASSWTAPDYGYTF.